The rows below give T cell receptor beta chains drawn from one sample of a study of cytomegalovirus exposure and HLA in healthy donors. The protocol was immunoSEQ multiplex PCR, while the TCRdb copy is restricted to in-frame clones and leaves out a portion. This sample's table has 100,000 to 150,000 clones. Sequenced: PBMCs. The receptor set was obtained from a man aged 18 to 29 in good health and CMV-seronegative. CDR3s leave out the opening cysteine and the closing phenylalanine or tryptophan.

TRBJ2-2	13	TRBV7-9	ASSTLGQDTGELF
TRBJ2-3	14	TRBV13	ASSLGQGAGTDTQY
TRBJ1-2	14	TRBV15	ATSRDLLGQGFGYT
TRBJ1-3	13	TRBV5-6	ASSPWAGSGNTIY
TRBJ2-7	10	TRBV9	ASSVHRGEQY
TRBJ2-1	11	TRBV7-9	ARPSRGGDKQF
TRBJ2-7	10	TRBV2	ASSDVVSEQY
TRBJ2-2	14	TRBV4-3	ASSQGPTRVTGELF
TRBJ2-1	14	TRBV5-1	ASSLPSSAGETEQF
TRBJ2-7	9	TRBV5-1	ASSFAYEQY
TRBJ2-3	10	TRBV10-3	AIAPSEDTQY
NA	11	TRBV19	ASSGGSSYEQY
TRBJ1-1	13	TRBV11-2	ASSLDAGVNTEAF
TRBJ1-5	13	TRBV6-5	ASSSSGGYNQPQH
TRBJ2-3	13	TRBV30	AWEQGNFRTDTQY
TRBJ1-5	13	TRBV7-8	ASSFSGAGNQPQH
TRBJ2-1	13	TRBV7-6	ASSLTAGAGHEQF
TRBJ1-1	13	TRBV6-5	ASSSPPGVNTEAF
TRBJ1-3	13	TRBV7-2	ASSLYRGPGNTIY